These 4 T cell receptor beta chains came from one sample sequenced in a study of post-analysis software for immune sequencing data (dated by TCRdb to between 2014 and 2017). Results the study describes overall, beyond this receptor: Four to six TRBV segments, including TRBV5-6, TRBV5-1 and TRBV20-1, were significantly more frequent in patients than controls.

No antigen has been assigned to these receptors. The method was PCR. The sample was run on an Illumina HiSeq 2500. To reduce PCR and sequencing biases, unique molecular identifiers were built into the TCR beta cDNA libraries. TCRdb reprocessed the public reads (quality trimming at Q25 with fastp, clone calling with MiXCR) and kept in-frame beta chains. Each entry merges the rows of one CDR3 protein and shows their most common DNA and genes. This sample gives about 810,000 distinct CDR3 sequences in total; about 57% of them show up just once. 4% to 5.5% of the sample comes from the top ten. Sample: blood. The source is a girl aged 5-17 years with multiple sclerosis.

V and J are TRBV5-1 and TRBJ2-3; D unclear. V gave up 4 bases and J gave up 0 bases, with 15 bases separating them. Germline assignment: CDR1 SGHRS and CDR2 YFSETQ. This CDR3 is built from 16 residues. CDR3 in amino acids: CASSLRTNPSTDTQYF. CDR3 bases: TGCGCCAGCAGCCTACGGACGAATCCTAGCACAGATACGCAGTATTTT.

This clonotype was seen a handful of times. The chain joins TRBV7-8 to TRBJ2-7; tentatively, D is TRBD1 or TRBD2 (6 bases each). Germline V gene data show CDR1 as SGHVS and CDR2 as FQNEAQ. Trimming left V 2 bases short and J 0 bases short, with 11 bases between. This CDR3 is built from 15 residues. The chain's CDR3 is CASSLRGTFSYEQYF. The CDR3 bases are TGTGCCAGCAGCTTAAGGGGGACTTTCTCCTACGAGCAGTACTTC.

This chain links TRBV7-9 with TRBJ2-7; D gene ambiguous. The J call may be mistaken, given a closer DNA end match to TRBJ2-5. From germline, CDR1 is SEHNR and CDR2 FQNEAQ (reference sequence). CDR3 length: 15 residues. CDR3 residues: CASSLPRLPVETQYF. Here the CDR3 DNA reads TGTGCCAGCAGCTTACCGCGGCTCCCGGTGGAGACCCAGTACTTC.

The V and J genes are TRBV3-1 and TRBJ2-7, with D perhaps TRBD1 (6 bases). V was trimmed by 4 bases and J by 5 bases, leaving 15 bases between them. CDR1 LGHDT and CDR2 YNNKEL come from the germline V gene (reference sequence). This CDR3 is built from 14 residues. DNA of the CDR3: TGTGCCAGCAGCCCGTCCCAGGGGCAGAACGAGCAGTACTTC. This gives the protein CASSPSQGQNEQYF.